This T cell receptor (beta chain) comes out of a study of T-cell reconstitution after alpha-beta-depleted transplantation in children. This clonotype was detected only a few times. During its preparation, the TCRbeta library received unique molecular identifiers. TCRdb ran MiXCR on the PCR reads and lists one entry per CDR3 protein. The repertoire includes a few hundred thousand distinct CDR3 sequences, 20% of them detected once, and over 3.5% sits in the top ten. This sample comprised PBMCs from the stem cell graft donor, obtained from the stem cell graft. This TCR derives from a human donor who donated a stem cell graft to a child with acute myeloid leukemia.

The DNA for the CDR3 is TGTGCCAGCAGCTGGACAGGGGCGGGGGAGACCCAGTACTTC. Protein product: CASSWTGAGETQYF. V gene TRBV7-6 combines with J gene TRBJ2-5; 9 bases map to TRBD1. Losses at the gene ends were 4 bases for V and 5 bases for J; bases not matched to a gene: 5. This CDR3 contains 14 residues. Looked up from germline, CDR1 is SGHVS and CDR2 is FNYEAQ.